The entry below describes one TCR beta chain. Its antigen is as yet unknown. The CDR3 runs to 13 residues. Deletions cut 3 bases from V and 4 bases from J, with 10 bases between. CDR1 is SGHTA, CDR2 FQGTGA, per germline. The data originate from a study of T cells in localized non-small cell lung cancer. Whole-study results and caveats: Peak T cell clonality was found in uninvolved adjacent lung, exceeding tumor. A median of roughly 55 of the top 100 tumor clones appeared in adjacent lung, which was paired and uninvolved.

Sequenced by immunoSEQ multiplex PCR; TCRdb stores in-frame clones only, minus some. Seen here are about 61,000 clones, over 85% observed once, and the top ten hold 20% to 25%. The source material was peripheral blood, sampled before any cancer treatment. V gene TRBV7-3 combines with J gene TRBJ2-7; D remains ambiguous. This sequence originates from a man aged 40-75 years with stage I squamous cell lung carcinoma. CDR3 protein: CASSFGEKYEQYF. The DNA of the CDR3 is TGTGCCAGCAGCTTTGGAGAGAAATACGAGCAGTACTTC. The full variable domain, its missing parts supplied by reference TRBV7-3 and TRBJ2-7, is GAGVSQTPSNKVTEKGKYVELRCDPISGHTALYWYRQSLGQGPEFLIYFQGTGAADDSGLPNDRFFAVRPEGSVSTLKIQRTERGDSAVYLCASSFGEKYEQYFGPGTRLTVT.